These 20 T cell receptor beta chains share one sample of origin, sequenced in a study of beta chain features in type 1 diabetes. Reverse transcription of all isolated RNA meant that expressed TCRB transcripts were sequenced. Method: immunoSEQ multiplex PCR; TCRdb's copy keeps in-frame clones and lacks some. The data contain 620,000 or so clones, 15% to 17% of them singletons. The sequencing sample was made of naive CD4+ T cells from blood. The receptors were sampled from a man aged 18 to 30 in good health.

V usage is TRBV19 and J usage is TRBJ1-2; 7 nucleotides match TRBD1. CDR1 and CDR2 (germline): LNHDA, SQIVND (reference sequence). This CDR3 contains 15 residues. The V segment lost 7 bases and the J segment 4 bases; nucleotides outside the gene matches: 12. The DNA of the CDR3 is TGTGCCAGTATCGATCCCGGGACAGTTGTCTATGGCTACACCTTC. Its protein product is CASIDPGTVVYGYTF.

This clone has only a few counts. The chain is built from TRBV10-3 and TRBJ2-7; no firm D call. The V and J ends lost 3 bases and 5 bases respectively, with 14 bases between them. CDR1 and CDR2 (germline): ENHRY, SYGVKD. The CDR3 is 14 amino acids. CDR3 region: CAISEKGIRNEQYF. The CDR3 DNA is TGTGCCATCAGTGAAAAAGGGATTAGGAACGAGCAGTACTTC.

As to this clone: The sample contains more than one DNA sequence encoding this CDR3. The genes are TRBV5-1 and TRBJ1-5, with D hard to call. Trimming removed 0 bases at V and 4 bases at J, with 11 bases between. The germline V gene encodes CDR1 SGHRS and CDR2 YFSETQ. The CDR3 spans 15 residues. The chain's CDR3 is CASSLAGRSNQPQHF. The CDR3 coding sequence is TGCGCCAGCAGCTTGGCCGGGAGATCTAATCAGCCCCAGCATTTT.

This clone was counted a few times. The chain links TRBV30 to TRBJ1-5, with D tentatively TRBD1 (5 bases). The CDR3 covers 14 residues. Trimming removed 4 bases at V and 3 bases at J, with 13 bases between. Germline V gives CDR1 GTSNPN, CDR2 SVGIG (reference sequence). The CDR3 region is CAWNPGGYNQPQHF. DNA of the CDR3: TGTGCCTGGAATCCGGGGGGATACAATCAGCCCCAGCATTTT.

The J gene is TRBJ1-2, the V gene TRBV14; the D gene is possibly TRBD1 (5 bases). From germline, CDR1 is SGHDN and CDR2 FVKESK. CDR3 length equals 13 residues. The V gene lost 4 bases and the J gene lost 6 bases, with 12 bases spanning the gap. The CDR3 reads CASSRRGLDGYTF. The CDR3 coding sequence is TGTGCCAGCAGCCGTAGGGGTCTGGATGGCTACACCTTC.

This clone was observed a handful of times. The V gene is TRBV27, the J gene TRBJ2-5; 8 nucleotides match TRBD1. Germline V gene sequence: CDR1 MNHEY, CDR2 SMNVEV (reference sequence). Trimming took 5 bases from V and 2 from J; bases not matched to a gene: 7. The CDR3 spans 15 residues. CDR3 bases: TGTGCCAGCAGTGACTCCGGGACAGGACAAGAGACCCAGTACTTC. It encodes CASSDSGTGQETQYF.

The chain employs TRBV13 and TRBJ2-7; 12 bases match TRBD1. This CDR3 region has 15 residues. The V gene's germline CDR1 is PRHDT and CDR2 FYEKMQ (reference sequence). Trimming at V came to 5 bases and at J to 4 bases, leaving 6 bases not matched to a gene. This chain's CDR3 is CASSKGTGGRYEQYF. DNA for the CDR3: TGTGCCAGCAGCAAGGGGACAGGGGGCCGGTACGAGCAGTACTTC.

The V and J genes are TRBV21-1 and TRBJ1-2. TRBV21-1 is labeled a pseudogene. The CDR3 has 14 amino acids. The CDR3 sequence: CASSSKGPAYGYTF. The CDR3 nucleotides read TGTGCCAGCAGCTCGAAAGGGCCAGCATATGGCTACACCTTC.

CDR3 loop: CASVNRGLGYTF. DNA of the CDR3: TGTGCCAGCGTGAACAGGGGGCTTGGCTACACCTTC. The rearrangement links TRBV6-5 to TRBJ1-2; 9 bases fit TRBD1. The germline V gene has CDR1 MNHEY and CDR2 SVGAGI. V trimming: 8 bases; J trimming: 7 bases; junction bases outside the gene matches: 5. The length of the CDR3 is 12 residues.

This clone was counted only a few times. The chain joins TRBV6-6 to TRBJ2-7; D unclear. The CDR3 has 12 residues. Germline V gene lookup returns CDR1 MNHNY and CDR2 SVGAGI (reference sequence). Trimming took 4 bases from V and 5 from J, leaving 9 bases between them. In DNA form, the CDR3 reads TGTGCCAGCAGTTCAAGGCGCGACGAGCAGTACTTC. The encoded protein is CASSSRRDEQYF.

This clone was observed a few times. The chain combines TRBV6-5 with TRBJ2-3, with 8 bases fitting TRBD2. The CDR3 loop spans 15 amino acids. Trimming at V came to 6 bases and at J to 5 bases, leaving 10 bases not matched to a gene. Germline lookup yields CDR1 MNHEY and CDR2 SVGAGI. The CDR3 DNA sequence: TGTGCCAGCAGCCCGGGGGGGCCGGGCGGAGATACGCAGTATTTT. Its protein product is CASSPGGPGGDTQYF.

The chain joins TRBV4-3 to TRBJ2-5, with D possibly being TRBD2 (5 bases). Germline lookup yields CDR1 LGHNA and CDR2 YSLEER. The CDR3 is 14 amino acids. Trimming took 3 bases from V and 5 from J, leaving 13 bases between them. The CDR3 nucleotides are TGCGCCAGCAGCCATAGGGCCGGGGTTGAGACCCAGTACTTC. Its translation: CASSHRAGVETQYF.

This clone was counted only a few times. This chain connects TRBV29-1 to TRBJ1-1; D possibly corresponds to TRBD1 (6 bases). This CDR3 spans 15 amino acids. V was clipped by 1 base and J by 11 bases, with 23 bases between them. Germline-derived CDR1 and CDR2 are SQVTM and ANQGSEA. CDR3: CSVEGRGRGPLSAFF. CDR3 DNA: TGCAGCGTTGAAGGGAGGGGCAGGGGACCTCTGAGTGCTTTCTTT.

The table lists this clone with a few counts. V and J are TRBV11-3 and TRBJ2-7; TRBD1 agrees at 7 bases. The CDR3 runs to 15 residues. Trimming cost V 1 base and J 7 bases; bases outside gene matches: 10. Germline lookup yields CDR1 SGHNT and CDR2 YENEEA. This CDR3 is CASSLVGGAVEEQYF. The CDR3 DNA sequence: TGTGCCAGCAGCTTAGTAGGGGGCGCAGTTGAAGAGCAGTACTTC. Based on the CDR3 plus reference TRBV11-3 and TRBJ2-7, the full variable domain is EAGVVQSPRYKIIEKKQPVAFWCNPISGHNTLYWYLQNLGQGPELLIRYENEEAVDDSQLPKDRFSAERLKGVDSTLKIQPAELGDSAVYLCASSLVGGAVEEQYFGPGTRLTVT.

The rearrangement joins TRBV29-1 to TRBJ1-1; TRBD1 might be the D (5 bases). Trimming left V 4 bases short and J 0 bases short, with 6 bases between. The CDR3 runs 12 residues. From germline, CDR1 is SQVTM and CDR2 ANQGSEA. CDR3 region: CSVGGVNTEAFF. CDR3 coding DNA: TGCAGCGTTGGGGGGGTGAACACTGAAGCTTTCTTT.

The rearrangement uses TRBV5-4 and TRBJ2-4; D may be TRBD1 (5 bases). V lost 0 bases and J lost 7, with 14 bases in between. This CDR3 is built from 15 residues. From germline, CDR1 is SGHNT and CDR2 YYREEE (reference sequence). The CDR3 loop is CASSLEGAVGNIQYF. The CDR3 DNA reads as TGTGCCAGCAGCTTGGAAGGGGCGGTGGGGAACATTCAGTACTTC.

V gene TRBV7-9 combines with J gene TRBJ2-5; D gene uncertain. This CDR3 region has 12 residues. Germline V gene sequence: CDR1 SEHNR, CDR2 FQNEAQ (reference sequence). Trimming shortened V by 1 base and J by 7 bases, and 7 bases separated the two germline ends. The CDR3 here is CASSLDVGTQYF. The DNA for the CDR3 is TGTGCCAGCAGCTTAGACGTGGGGACCCAGTACTTC.

The V gene is TRBV20-1, the J gene TRBJ2-7; no firm D call. Trimming shortened V by 3 bases and J by 4 bases, and 7 bases separated the two germline ends. This CDR3 is 11 amino acids long. Per germline, CDR1 DFQATT and CDR2 SNEGSKA (reference sequence). In DNA form, the CDR3 reads TGCAGTGCTAGTGTGGGGTACGAGCAGTACTTC. The encoded protein is CSASVGYEQYF.

A few counts support this clone. The gene calls are TRBV10-3 and TRBJ2-3; TRBD1 matches at 7 bases. J lost 2 bases, V lost 7 bases, and 6 bases had no gene match. The CDR3 length is 14 residues. Germline values: CDR1 ENHRY, CDR2 SYGVKD. The CDR3 is CAINDRVITDTQYF. The CDR3 DNA reads as TGTGCCATCAATGACAGGGTTATCACAGATACGCAGTATTTT.

V usage is TRBV10-3 and J usage is TRBJ2-7, with TRBD1 matching 7 bases. The length of the CDR3 is 12 residues. Germline values: CDR1 ENHRY, CDR2 SYGVKD. V was clipped by 10 bases and J by 6 bases; unmatched bases: 9. CDR3: CATETGSGEQYF. The CDR3 DNA sequence: TGTGCCACTGAGACAGGGTCCGGCGAGCAGTACTTC.